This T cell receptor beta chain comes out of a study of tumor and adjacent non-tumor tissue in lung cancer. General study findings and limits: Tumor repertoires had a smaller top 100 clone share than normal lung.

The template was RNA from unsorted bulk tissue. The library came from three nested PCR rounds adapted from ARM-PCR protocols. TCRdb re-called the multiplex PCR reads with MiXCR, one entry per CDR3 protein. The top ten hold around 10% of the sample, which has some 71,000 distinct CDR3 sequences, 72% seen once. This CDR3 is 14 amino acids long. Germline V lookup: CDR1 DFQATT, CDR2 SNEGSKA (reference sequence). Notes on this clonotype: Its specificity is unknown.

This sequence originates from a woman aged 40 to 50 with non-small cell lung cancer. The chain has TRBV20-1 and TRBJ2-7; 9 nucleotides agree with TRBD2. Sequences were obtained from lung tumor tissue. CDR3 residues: CGASPLAGFYEQYF. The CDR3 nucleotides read TGCGGCGCTAGCCCCCTAGCGGGATTCTACGAGCAGTACTTC.